These T cell receptor beta chains were read from a single sample in a study of Graves' ophthalmopathy and Graves' hyperthyroidism. In TCRdb, the multiplex PCR reads were re-called with MiXCR into one record per CDR3 protein. The table lists about 740,000 distinct CDR3 sequences, 40% of them singletons. Sequencing used peripheral blood. Every receptor here comes from an adult man with Graves' ophthalmopathy. The CDR3 runs from the conserved cysteine through the conserved F or W. The D gene is left open where the match is weak. The listing skips clone size in some rows; elsewhere it reads once, few, many or a size class.

clone_size	v_call	j_call	d_call	cdr3_aa	cdr3_nt
few	TRBV11-2	TRBJ2-5	.	CASSQGRARETQYF	TGTGCCAGCAGCCAGGGCCGAGCGCGAGAGACCCAGTACTTC
few	TRBV7-9	TRBJ2-5	.	CASSLGDAGTETQYF	TGTGCCAGCAGCTTGGGGGACGCAGGAACGGAGACCCAGTACTTC
.	TRBV19	TRBJ1-5	TRBD1	CASSVSFRDRGNQPQHF	TGTGCCAGTAGTGTTTCATTCCGGGACAGGGGTAATCAGCCCCAGCATTTT
few	TRBV15	TRBJ1-2	.	CVTSRDQGRGYTF	TGTGTCACCAGCAGAGATCAGGGAAGGGGCTACACCTTC
.	TRBV25-1	TRBJ2-1	TRBD2	CASTRGGSSYNEQFF	TGTGCCAGCACCCGCGGCGGGAGCTCCTACAATGAGCAGTTCTTC
.	TRBV7-9	TRBJ2-7	TRBD1	CASSRTGANEQYF	TGTGCCAGCAGCCGGACAGGGGCCAACGAGCAGTACTTC
.	TRBV24-1	TRBJ2-2	.	CATRKTGNTGELFF	TGTGCCACCAGAAAGACAGGAAACACCGGGGAGCTGTTTTTT
many	TRBV10-3	TRBJ2-7	TRBD1	CAISDNARQGLAYEQYF	TGTGCCATCAGTGACAATGCGAGACAGGGGTTAGCCTACGAGCAGTACTTC
many	TRBV7-2	TRBJ1-6	.	CASSLTRLNSPLHF	TGTGCCAGCAGCTTAACACGGTTAAATTCACCCCTCCACTTT
few	TRBV6-6	TRBJ2-7	TRBD2	CASSEASAGGSYEQYF	TGTGCCAGCAGTGAAGCGTCCGCGGGAGGGTCCTACGAGCAGTACTTC
many	TRBV29-1	TRBJ1-5	TRBD1	CSVASGTGGWNQPQHF	TGCAGCGTTGCTAGCGGGACAGGGGGCTGGAATCAGCCCCAGCATTTT
few	TRBV2	TRBJ2-2	TRBD2	CASSGVSLLGGTGELFF	TGTGCCAGCAGTGGGGTTTCCTTGTTGGGGGGGACCGGGGAGCTGTTTTTT
.	TRBV2	TRBJ1-1	TRBD1	CASADRAFF	TGTGCCAGCGCGGACAGGGCTTTCTTT
few	TRBV7-6	TRBJ2-2	TRBD1	CASGEGAGTGELFF	TGTGCCAGCGGAGAGGGGGCAGGCACCGGGGAGCTGTTTTTT
few	TRBV5-1	TRBJ2-7	TRBD1	CASSPKTGTTYEQYF	TGCGCCAGCAGCCCTAAGACAGGGACGACCTACGAGCAGTACTTC
few	TRBV7-9	TRBJ2-5	TRBD2	CASSSGLAGGEETQYF	TGTGCCAGCAGCTCCGGACTAGCGGGAGGGGAAGAGACCCAGTACTTC
few	TRBV29-1	TRBJ2-7	TRBD2	CSVETRRLAHYEQYF	TGCAGCGTTGAAACCCGACGACTAGCGCACTACGAGCAGTACTTC
.	TRBV24-1	TRBJ1-6	.	CASSWAGEGNSPLHF	TGTGCCAGCAGCTGGGCGGGGGAAGGAAATTCACCCCTCCACTTT
.	TRBV19	TRBJ1-5	TRBD1	CASKGIGTGGRNQPQHF	TGTGCCAGTAAGGGGATCGGGACAGGGGGCCGCAATCAGCCCCAGCATTTT
.	TRBV4-3	TRBJ2-3	.	CASSQGGNSRTDTQYF	TGCGCCAGCAGCCAAGGAGGCAACAGCCGCACAGATACGCAGTATTTT
.	TRBV11-2	TRBJ1-1	TRBD1	CASSQDPGGDQNTEAFF	TGTGCCAGCAGCCAAGACCCAGGGGGCGATCAGAACACTGAAGCTTTCTTT
many	TRBV7-9	TRBJ2-6	TRBD1	CASSPGQGVSGANVLTF	TGCGCCAGCAGCCCGGGACAGGGGGTTTCTGGGGCCAACGTCCTGACTTTC
few	TRBV12-3/TRBV12-4	TRBJ2-5	TRBD1	CASSPGTGGYQETQYF	TGTGCCAGCAGTCCCGGGACAGGAGGTTACCAAGAGACCCAGTACTTC
.	TRBV20-1	TRBJ2-5	.	CSAPIPGTQYF	TGCAGTGCTCCCATCCCCGGGACCCAGTACTTC
many	TRBV2	TRBJ2-7	.	CASNDRTYEQYF	TGTGCCAGCAATGACAGGACTTACGAGCAGTACTTC
once	TRBV9	TRBJ2-3	TRBD1	CASSPGDRVTDTQYF	TGTGCCAGCAGCCCCGGGGACAGGGTCACAGATACGCAGTATTTT
.	TRBV29-1	TRBJ2-5	.	CSVGLATGETQYF	TGCAGCGTTGGCCTAGCAACCGGGGAGACCCAGTACTTC
.	TRBV2	TRBJ1-4	.	CASSFYLTNEKLFF	TGTGCCAGCAGTTTCTACTTAACTAATGAAAAACTGTTTTTT
.	TRBV7-2	TRBJ1-1	TRBD1	CASSQRDRLNTEAFF	TGTGCCAGCAGCCAACGGGACAGACTGAACACTGAAGCTTTCTTT
.	TRBV19	TRBJ2-7	TRBD1	CASSMGTGFDEQYF	TGTGCCAGTAGTATGGGGACAGGTTTCGACGAGCAGTACTTC
.	TRBV7-9	TRBJ1-5	.	CASSRTNSNQPQHF	TGCGCCAGCAGTCGCACTAATAGCAATCAGCCCCAGCATTTT
.	TRBV7-2	TRBJ1-2	TRBD1	CASRIQGAPDGYTF	TGTGCCAGCAGAATCCAGGGGGCGCCAGATGGCTACACCTTC
few	TRBV4-3	TRBJ1-2	.	CASSQRDVGGYTF	TGCGCCAGCAGCCAGAGGGACGTGGGTGGCTACACCTTC
.	TRBV7-9	TRBJ1-4	.	CASLSAANEKLFF	TGTGCCAGCTTATCTGCGGCTAATGAAAAACTGTTTTTT
.	TRBV5-1	TRBJ2-7	.	CASSFGVYEQYF	TGCGCCAGCAGCTTTGGGGTCTACGAGCAGTACTTC
.	TRBV7-9	TRBJ1-2	.	CASSRGGAGTNYGYTF	TGCGCCAGCAGCCGTGGTGGCGCAGGAACCAACTATGGCTACACCTTC
few	TRBV19	TRBJ2-7	.	CASSHNVVSYEQYF	TGTGCCAGTAGTCATAACGTTGTCAGCTACGAGCAGTACTTC
many	TRBV7-2	TRBJ1-1	TRBD1	CASSLTTGRTEAFF	TGTGCCAGCAGCCTCACGACAGGGAGAACTGAAGCTTTCTTT
.	TRBV19	TRBJ2-6	.	CASAARGAYVLTF	TGTGCCAGTGCGGCCAGGGGGGCCTACGTCCTGACTTTC
many	TRBV29-1	TRBJ2-7	.	CSVESSDKTYEQYF	TGCAGCGTTGAGTCGTCAGATAAGACCTACGAGCAGTACTTC
.	TRBV2	TRBJ2-7	.	CASSSRGLQRYEQYF	TGTGCCAGCAGTTCCAGGGGCCTTCAGCGCTACGAGCAGTACTTC
many	TRBV20-1	TRBJ1-4	.	CSASPPVTNEKLFF	TGCAGTGCTAGCCCCCCAGTCACTAATGAAAAACTGTTTTTT
few	TRBV7-9	TRBJ1-4	.	CASSFKFATNEKLFF	TGTGCCAGCAGCTTCAAATTTGCAACTAATGAAAAACTGTTTTTT
.	TRBV29-1	TRBJ1-1	.	CSFQSGGNTEAFF	TGCAGCTTCCAATCGGGGGGGAACACTGAAGCTTTCTTT
.	TRBV7-9	TRBJ2-2	.	CASSLASGTSSPGELFF	TGTGCCAGCAGCTTAGCGTCTGGGACAAGCTCTCCCGGGGAGCTGTTTTTT
.	TRBV7-3	TRBJ2-7	TRBD2	CASSLHAGGSYEQYF	TGTGCCAGCAGCTTACATGCCGGGGGGTCCTACGAGCAGTACTTC
.	TRBV11-2	TRBJ2-5	TRBD2	CASSQDTSGEETQYF	TGTGCCAGCAGCCAGGACACTAGCGGGGAAGAGACCCAGTACTTC
few	TRBV20-1	TRBJ2-7	TRBD2	CSARTSGRAPEQYF	TGCAGTGCCCGGACTAGCGGGAGAGCGCCCGAGCAGTACTTC
.	TRBV20-1	TRBJ2-7	TRBD1	CSAHPGQGHEQYF	TGCAGTGCTCATCCGGGACAGGGGCACGAGCAGTACTTC
.	TRBV19	TRBJ1-4	.	CASALGKKLFF	TGTGCCAGTGCCCTCGGAAAAAAACTGTTTTTT
.	TRBV7-2	TRBJ1-2	TRBD1	CAIKQGSGYTF	TGTGCCATAAAACAGGGGAGCGGCTACACCTTC
.	TRBV25-1	TRBJ1-1	.	CASSDSAGVDEAFF	TGTGCCAGCAGTGATAGTGCCGGGGTTGATGAAGCTTTCTTT
once	TRBV6-6	TRBJ1-3	.	CASSYLTPDKSGNTVYF	TGTGCCAGCAGTTACTTGACACCCGACAAGTCTGGAAACACCGTATATTTT
.	TRBV25-1	TRBJ1-2	TRBD1	CASSLTGEANYGYTF	TGTGCCAGCTCACTAACAGGGGAGGCTAACTATGGCTACACCTTC
.	TRBV10-3	TRBJ2-7	.	CASSLPAVYEQYF	TGTGCCAGCAGTCTCCCGGCGGTTTACGAGCAGTACTTC
few	TRBV12-3/TRBV12-4	TRBJ1-6	.	CASSMGGLGSPLHF	TGTGCCAGTTCCATGGGGGGACTGGGCTCACCCCTCCACTTT
.	TRBV29-1	TRBJ2-6	.	CSPSTSGANVLTF	TGCAGCCCCTCAACGTCTGGGGCCAACGTCCTGACTTTC
.	TRBV10-3	TRBJ2-4	TRBD2	CAISLSSGREAKNIQYF	TGTGCCATCAGTTTGTCTAGCGGGAGAGAAGCCAAAAACATTCAGTACTTC